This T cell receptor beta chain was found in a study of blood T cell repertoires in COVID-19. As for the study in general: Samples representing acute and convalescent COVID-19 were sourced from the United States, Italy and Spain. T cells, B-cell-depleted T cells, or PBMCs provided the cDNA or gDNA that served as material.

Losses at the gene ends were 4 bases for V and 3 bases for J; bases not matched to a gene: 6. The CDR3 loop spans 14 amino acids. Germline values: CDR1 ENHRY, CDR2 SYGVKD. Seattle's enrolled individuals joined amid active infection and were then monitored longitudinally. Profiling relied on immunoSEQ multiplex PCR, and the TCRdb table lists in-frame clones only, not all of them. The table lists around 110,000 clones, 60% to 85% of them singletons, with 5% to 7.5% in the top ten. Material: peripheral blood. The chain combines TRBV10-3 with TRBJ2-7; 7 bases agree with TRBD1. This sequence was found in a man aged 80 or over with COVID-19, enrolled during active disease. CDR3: CAISANDRVYEQYF. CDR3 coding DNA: TGTGCCATCAGTGCTAACGACAGGGTCTACGAGCAGTACTTC.